Described below is a single T cell receptor beta chain sequence and its context. No antigen is known for it. This record belongs to a study of response to subunit inactivated influenza vaccine. CDR1 is DFQATT, CDR2 SNEGSKA, per germline (reference sequence). After removal of 4 bases from V and 6 bases from J, the junction contained 8 bases not matched to a gene. This CDR3 is 15 amino acids long. Study results and caveats: It was the authors' suggestion that each seasonal influenza vaccination recruits few new T cells.

Each CDR3 protein is one row after TCRdb ran MiXCR on the RT-PCR reads. The data show some 520,000 distinct CDR3 sequences, with 15% to 20% seen just once and roughly 3% held by the top ten. The chain recombines TRBV20-1 with TRBJ2-7; 14 nucleotides match TRBD2. The TCR comes from a man aged 45-69 years who received an inactivated influenza vaccine. The sequences come from CD4+ T cells sorted from PBMCs, collected less than 25 months after vaccination. CDR3 coding DNA: TGCAGTGCTACCCCGGGACTAGCGGGAGTGATCGAGCAGTACTTC. Translated, it gives CSATPGLAGVIEQYF.